This TCR beta chain came from a study of Ad26.COV2.S vaccination and SARS-CoV-2 variants. Treatment noted: roughly 19 received Ad26.COV2.S at low or high dose, single or two shots; roughly five received placebo; per-sample allocation not given. Sample collection was performed on day 63 after the first vaccine or placebo injection. The CDR3 is made up of 14 amino acids. CDR1 is SGDLS and CDR2 is YYNGEE in the germline V gene. Deletions cut 0 bases from V and 1 base from J, with 7 bases between. The table came from immunoSEQ multiplex PCR; TCRdb's copy has only in-frame clones and leaves some out. The profile shows some 460,000 clones, 80% to 90% of them singletons. A word on this clone: Other nucleotide sequences in the sample specify the same CDR3.

V gene TRBV9 combines with J gene TRBJ1-1; perhaps TRBD1 as D (5 bases). Sequencing used peripheral blood, obtained in a trial of Ad26.COV2.S vaccine versus placebo. This clonotype was sampled from a person aged 18-60 years who received the Ad26.COV2.S COVID-19 vaccine or a placebo. The CDR3 sequence: CASSVGGWNTEAFF. The CDR3 DNA reads as TGTGCCAGCAGCGTAGGGGGCTGGAACACTGAAGCTTTCTTT.